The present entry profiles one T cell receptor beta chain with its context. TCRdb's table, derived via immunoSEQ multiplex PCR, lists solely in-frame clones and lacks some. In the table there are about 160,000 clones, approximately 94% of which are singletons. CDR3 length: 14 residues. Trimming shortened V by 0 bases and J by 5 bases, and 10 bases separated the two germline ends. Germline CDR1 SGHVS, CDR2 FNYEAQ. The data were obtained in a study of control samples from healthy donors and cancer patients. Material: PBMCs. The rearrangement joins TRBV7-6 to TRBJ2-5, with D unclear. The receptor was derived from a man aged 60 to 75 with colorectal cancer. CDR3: CASSLALFGETQYF. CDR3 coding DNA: TGTGCCAGCAGCTTAGCACTTTTCGGTGAGACCCAGTACTTC.